This T cell receptor beta chain was obtained from a study of cytomegalovirus exposure and HLA in healthy donors. General observations from the study: Researchers reported in a later analysis that a missense DCLRE1C variant was tied to TCR beta V- and J-gene trimming.

The primer mix had 60 Vbeta and 13 Jbeta primers. Clones were read by immunoSEQ multiplex PCR, and TCRdb kept only the in-frame ones, dropping some. This sample's clone table lists 110,000 to 150,000 clones. Of note for this clone: Its antigen is as yet unknown.

Sequencing was carried out using PBMCs. The TCR was taken from a male donor in good health and CMV-seronegative.

As DNA, the CDR3 is TGCAGCGTCTGGACAGGGGGGGAGCCCCAGCATTTT. Translated: CSVWTGGEPQHF. V and J are TRBV29-1 and TRBJ1-5; 10 nucleotides match TRBD1. The length of the CDR3 is 12 residues. Losses at the gene ends were 6 bases for V and 8 bases for J; bases not matched to a gene: 4. The germline V gene has CDR1 SQVTM and CDR2 ANQGSEA.